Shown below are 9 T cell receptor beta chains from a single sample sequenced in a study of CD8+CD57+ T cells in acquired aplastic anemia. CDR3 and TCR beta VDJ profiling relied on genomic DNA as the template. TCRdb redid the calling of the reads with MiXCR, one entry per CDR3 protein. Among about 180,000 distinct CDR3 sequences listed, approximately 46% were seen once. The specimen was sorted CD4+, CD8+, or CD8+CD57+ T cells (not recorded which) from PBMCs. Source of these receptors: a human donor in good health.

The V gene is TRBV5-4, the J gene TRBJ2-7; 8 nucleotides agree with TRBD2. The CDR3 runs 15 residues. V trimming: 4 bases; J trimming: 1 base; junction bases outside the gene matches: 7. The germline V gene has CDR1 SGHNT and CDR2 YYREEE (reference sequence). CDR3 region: CASSATSGGSYEQYF. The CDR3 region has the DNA TGTGCCAGCAGCGCCACTAGCGGCGGGTCCTACGAGCAGTACTTC.

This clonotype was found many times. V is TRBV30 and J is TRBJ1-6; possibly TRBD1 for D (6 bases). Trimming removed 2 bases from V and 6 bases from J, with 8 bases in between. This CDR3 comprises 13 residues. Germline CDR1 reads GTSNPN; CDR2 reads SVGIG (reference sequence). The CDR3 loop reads CAWSTQGNSPLHF. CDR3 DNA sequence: TGTGCCTGGAGTACACAGGGTAATTCACCCCTCCACTTT.

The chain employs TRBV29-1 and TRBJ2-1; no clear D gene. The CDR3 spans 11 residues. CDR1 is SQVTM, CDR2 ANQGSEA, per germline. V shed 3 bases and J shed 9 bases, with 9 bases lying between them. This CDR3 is CSVEGVVEQFF. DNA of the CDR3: TGCAGCGTTGAGGGTGTGGTTGAGCAGTTCTTC.

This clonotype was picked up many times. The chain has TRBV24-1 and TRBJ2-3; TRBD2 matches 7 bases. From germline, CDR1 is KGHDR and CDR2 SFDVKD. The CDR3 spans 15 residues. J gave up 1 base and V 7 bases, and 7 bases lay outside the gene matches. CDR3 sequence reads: CATRATRGGTDTQYF. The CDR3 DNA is TGTGCCACCAGAGCCACCCGGGGGGGCACAGATACGCAGTATTTT.

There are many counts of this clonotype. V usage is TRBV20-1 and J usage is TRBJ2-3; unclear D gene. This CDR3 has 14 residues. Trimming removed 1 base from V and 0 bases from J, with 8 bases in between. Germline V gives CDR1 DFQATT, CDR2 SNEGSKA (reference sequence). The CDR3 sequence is CSARGLRSTDTQYF. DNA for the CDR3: TGCAGTGCTAGAGGTTTACGGAGCACAGATACGCAGTATTTT.

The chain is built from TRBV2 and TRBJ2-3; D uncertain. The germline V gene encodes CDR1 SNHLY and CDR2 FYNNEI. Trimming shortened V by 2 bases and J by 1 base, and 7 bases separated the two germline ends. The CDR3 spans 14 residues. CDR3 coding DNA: TGTGCCAGCAGTGAATTGGCACGCACAGATACGCAGTATTTT. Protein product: CASSELARTDTQYF.

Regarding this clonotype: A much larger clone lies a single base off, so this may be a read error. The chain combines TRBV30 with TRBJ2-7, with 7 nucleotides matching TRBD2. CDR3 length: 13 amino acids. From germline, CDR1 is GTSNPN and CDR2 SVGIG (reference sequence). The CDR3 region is CASSSGAAYERYF. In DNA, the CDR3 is TGTGCCTCTTCGAGCGGGGCTGCCTACGAGCGGTACTTC.

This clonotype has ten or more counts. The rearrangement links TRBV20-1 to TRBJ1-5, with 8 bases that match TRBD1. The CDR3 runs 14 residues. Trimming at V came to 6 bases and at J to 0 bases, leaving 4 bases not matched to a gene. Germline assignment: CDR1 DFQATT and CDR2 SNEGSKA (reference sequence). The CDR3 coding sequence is TGCAGTGCGGCGACAGGGGATAGCAATCAGCCCCAGCATTTT. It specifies CSAATGDSNQPQHF.

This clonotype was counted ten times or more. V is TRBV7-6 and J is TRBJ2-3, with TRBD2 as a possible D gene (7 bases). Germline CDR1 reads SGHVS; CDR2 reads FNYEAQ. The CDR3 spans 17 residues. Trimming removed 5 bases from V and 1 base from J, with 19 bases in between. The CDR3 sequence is CASSITGGEQGTDTQYF. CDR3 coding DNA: TGTGCCAGCAGCATAACGGGGGGCGAACAAGGCACAGATACGCAGTATTTT.